What follows are 10 T cell receptor beta chains derived from one specimen sequenced in a study of patients and donors after allogeneic stem cell transplantation. Using its own MiXCR run on the RT-PCR reads, TCRdb lists one record per CDR3 protein. The sample shows about 160,000 distinct CDR3 sequences, over 35% of them seen only once. The source material was blood, either unsorted or a sorted T cell fraction (not recorded which). The receptors come from a human donor who was either an allogeneic HSCT recipient or a stem cell or donor lymphocyte infusion donor (not recorded which). It is not recorded whose cells these are; they may come from a transplant donor.

This chain links TRBV9 with TRBJ1-6; TRBD1 might be the D (5 bases). The V and J ends lost 5 bases and 8 bases respectively, with 8 bases between them. This CDR3 has 12 amino acids. Germline values: CDR1 SGDLS, CDR2 YYNGEE. The CDR3 nucleotides read TGTGCCAGCAGAGGGGTTGATTCACCCCTCCACTTT. This encodes CASRGVDSPLHF.

V and J are TRBV20-1 and TRBJ1-6; D possibly corresponds to TRBD1 (5 bases). This CDR3 region has 18 residues. Germline loops: CDR1 DFQATT, CDR2 SNEGSKA (reference sequence). V lost 0 bases to trimming and J lost 4 bases, with 19 bases between them. Here the CDR3 DNA reads TGCAGTGCTAGAGATACGGAGGCAGGGATAAAATATAATTCACCCCTCCACTTT. Translated, it gives CSARDTEAGIKYNSPLHF.

This clonotype has more than one count but fewer than ten. This chain joins TRBV5-8 and TRBJ1-1; D ambiguous. Per the germline V gene, CDR1 is SGHTS and CDR2 is YDEGEE. The CDR3 is made up of 15 amino acids. V was clipped by 0 bases and J by 5 bases, with 14 bases between them. DNA for the CDR3: TGTGCCAGCAGCTTGGACCCACCAAGGGATACTGAAGCTTTCTTT. It translates to CASSLDPPRDTEAFF. The whole variable domain, filled in from reference TRBV5-8 and TRBJ1-1, reads EAGVTQSPTHLIKTRGQQATLRCSPISGHTSVYWYQQALGLGLQFLLWYDEGEERNRGNFPPRFSGRQFPNYSSELNVNALELEDSALYLCASSLDPPRDTEAFFGQGTRLTVV.

The sample holds a few counts of this clonotype. The chain links TRBV3-1 to TRBJ1-2; 8 bases map to TRBD1. Trimming at V came to 3 bases and at J to 6 bases, leaving 3 bases not matched to a gene. The CDR3 spans 13 residues. Germline V gene sequence: CDR1 LGHDT, CDR2 YNNKEL (reference sequence). The CDR3 region has the DNA TGTGCCAGCAGCCAGCCAGGGGGCAATGGCTACACCTTC. It specifies CASSQPGGNGYTF.

This clonotype was recorded a few times. The V gene is TRBV10-3, the J gene TRBJ1-5, with D unresolved. V lost 10 bases and J lost 0, with 16 bases in between. The length of the CDR3 is 15 residues. CDR1 ENHRY and CDR2 SYGVKD come from the germline V gene. This CDR3 is CATNPMNFSNQPQHF. The CDR3 nucleotides read TGTGCCACCAACCCAATGAATTTTAGCAATCAGCCCCAGCATTTT.

Here the CDR3 reads CASSLGLQGPEQYV. The CDR3 nucleotides are TGTGCCAGCAGCTTAGGATTGCAGGGGCCCGAGCAGTACGTC. V gene TRBV7-9 combines with J gene TRBJ2-7; a weak D match, TRBD1 (6 bases). Germline CDR1 is SEHNR and CDR2 is FQNEAQ (reference sequence). The CDR3 has 14 residues. V was pared by 1 base and J by 6 bases, with 13 bases between.

This clonotype was observed a handful of times. CDR3 protein: CASSTGSLTSSPLHF. As DNA, the CDR3 is TGTGCCAGCAGTACAGGGAGTCTTACTTCTTCACCCCTCCACTTT. The gene calls are TRBV28 and TRBJ1-6; a weak D match, TRBD1 (6 bases). The germline V and J ends were trimmed by 5 bases and 9 bases, with 17 bases remaining between them. CDR1 is MDHEN, CDR2 SYDVKM, per germline. The CDR3 consists of 15 residues.

The chain joins TRBV9 to TRBJ2-3; D is undetermined. CDR1 SGDLS and CDR2 YYNGEE come from the germline V gene. Between the trimmed V and J ends, which lost 0 bases and 2 bases, there was a span of 13 bases. The CDR3 loop spans 16 amino acids. CDR3 protein: CASSVEAFRNTDTQYF. In DNA, the CDR3 is TGTGCCAGCAGCGTAGAGGCTTTTCGAAACACAGATACGCAGTATTTT. Complete variable domain (other parts from reference TRBV9 and TRBJ2-3): DSGVTQTPKHLITATGQRVTLRCSPRSGDLSVYWYQQSLDQGLQFLIQYYNGEERAKGNILERFSAQQFPDLHSELNLSSLELGDSALYFCASSVEAFRNTDTQYFGPGTRLTVL.

This CDR3 reads CATSDWDRLHGYTF. The CDR3 DNA reads TGTGCCACCAGTGACTGGGACAGATTACATGGCTACACCTTC. The rearrangement joins TRBV24-1 to TRBJ1-2, with TRBD1 matching over 7 bases. V lost 4 bases, J lost 6 bases, and 7 bases stayed unmatched. The CDR3 runs to 14 residues. Germline assignment: CDR1 KGHDR and CDR2 SFDVKD.

In its sample, this clonotype was seen a few times. V and J are TRBV2 and TRBJ1-1; D unresolved. V lost 3 bases, J lost 0 bases, and 14 bases lay in between. The V gene's germline CDR1 is SNHLY and CDR2 FYNNEI. The CDR3 covers 16 residues. CDR3 coding DNA: TGTGCCAGCAGTGATACCTTGGCGGGAATGAACACTGAAGCTTTCTTT. Translation gives CASSDTLAGMNTEAFF. Full variable domain (outside the CDR3, taken from reference TRBV2 and TRBJ1-1): EPEVTQTPSHQVTQMGQEVILRCVPISNHLYFYWYRQILGQKVEFLVSFYNNEISEKSEIFDDQFSVERPDGSNFTLKIRSTKLEDSAMYFCASSDTLAGMNTEAFFGQGTRLTVV.